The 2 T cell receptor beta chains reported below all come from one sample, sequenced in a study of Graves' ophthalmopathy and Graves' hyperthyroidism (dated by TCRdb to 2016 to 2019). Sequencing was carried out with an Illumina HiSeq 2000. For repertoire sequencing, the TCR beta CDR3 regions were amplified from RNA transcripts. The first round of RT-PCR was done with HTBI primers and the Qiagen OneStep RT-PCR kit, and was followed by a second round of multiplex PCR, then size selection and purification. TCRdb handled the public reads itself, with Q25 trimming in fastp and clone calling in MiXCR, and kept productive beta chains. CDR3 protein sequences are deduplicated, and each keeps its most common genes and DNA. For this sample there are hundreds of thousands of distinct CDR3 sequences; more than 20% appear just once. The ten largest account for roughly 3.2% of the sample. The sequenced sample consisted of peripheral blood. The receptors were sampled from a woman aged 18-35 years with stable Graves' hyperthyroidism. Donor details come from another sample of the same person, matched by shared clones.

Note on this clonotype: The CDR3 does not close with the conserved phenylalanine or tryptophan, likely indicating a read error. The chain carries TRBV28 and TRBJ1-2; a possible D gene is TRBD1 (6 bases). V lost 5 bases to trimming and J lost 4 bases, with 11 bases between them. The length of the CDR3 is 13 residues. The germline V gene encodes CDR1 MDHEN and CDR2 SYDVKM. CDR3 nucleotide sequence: TGTGCCAGCAGTCCAGGGGTTACCTATGGCTACACCTAC. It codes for CASSPGVTYGYTY.

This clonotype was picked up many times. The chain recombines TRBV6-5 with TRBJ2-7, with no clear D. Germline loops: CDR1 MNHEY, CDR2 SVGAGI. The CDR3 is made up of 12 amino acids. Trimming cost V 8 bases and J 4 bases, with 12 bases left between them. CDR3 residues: CASGRTPYEQYF. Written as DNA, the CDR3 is TGTGCCAGCGGCAGAACCCCGTACGAGCAGTACTTC.